This TCR beta chain was captured in a study of CD8 T cells in ankylosing spondylitis. Whole-study findings and limits: Disease-associated clonotypes exhibited CD8+ identity and were relatively infrequent in peripheral blood. Made up of eight highly homologous variants, a TCR beta motif appeared characteristic of ankylosing spondylitis blood.

Germline V gene lookup returns CDR1 MNHNS and CDR2 SASEGT. Trimming cost V 6 bases and J 1 base, with 19 bases left between them. The CDR3 totals 17 residues. This clonotype came up many times. Antigen specificity is unknown. Preparation of TCR beta libraries was done by quantitative 5'-RACE with molecular barcodes. One entry per CDR3 protein results from TCRdb running MiXCR on the 5' RACE reads. Here the sample spans 85,000 to 100,000 distinct CDR3 sequences, about 8.8% being singletons. Specimen: blood, either unsorted or a sorted T cell fraction (not recorded which). This TCR was sampled from a male donor with ankylosing spondylitis or in good health (not recorded which). The chain has TRBV6-1 and TRBJ2-1; possibly TRBD2 for D (6 bases). CDR3 in DNA: TGTGCCAGCAGCCCATCCGGGTTGGGGGGTTCCTACAATGAGCAGTTCTTC. Translation gives CASSPSGLGGSYNEQFF.